This record concerns one TCR beta chain sequence. This clonotype showed up just a few times. What antigen it recognizes has not been identified. The input lacks base qualities; no much larger clone sits a single base away. Sequences LGHDT (CDR1) and YNNKEL (CDR2) are obtained from the germline V gene (reference sequence). The CDR3 starts with the cysteine, ends with the phenylalanine, and has 11 residues. Only CDR3 DNA remains: 33 bases, in frame from the first base. V loses 2 bases of germline sequence and J loses 10 bases, and the interval between the two ends is 8 bases. Reading the label with the study, this specimen's treatment or condition is: live attenuated yellow fever vaccine strain. Two biological replicates of bulk PBMCs were collected at each blood-draw timepoint. PBMCs were isolated from peripheral blood using a standard Ficoll-Paque protocol. RNA was extracted with TriZol from bulk PBMCs, CD4 and CD8 fractions, and dextramer-positive and dextramer-negative fractions.

TCR cDNA was synthesized by 5'RACE template switching, which introduced a universal primer site and unique molecular identifiers. Priming for cDNA synthesis came from both the TCR alpha and TCR beta constant segments. Two PCR steps were used to amplify libraries, with sample barcodes and sequencing adapters being added in the second step. Sequencing of libraries was performed on Illumina HiSeq 2500 (2x100 bp) or NovaSeq (2x150 bp). Regarding the original processing steps: MIGEC handled demultiplexing of reads and collapsing into UMI consensus sequences, while MiXCR performed V(D)J alignment. Vaccine-responding clonotypes were defined with edgeR using replicate PBMC samples, requiring FDR below 0.01 and a log2 fold change above 5 up to day 15. Each bulk clonotype received a CD4 or CD8 identity based on whether the sequenced CD4 or CD8 repertoire contained that clonotype at higher abundance. TCRdb reprocessed the public reads (quality trimming at Q25 with fastp, clone calling with MiXCR) and kept in-frame beta chains. Rows with a matching CDR3 protein are joined into one entry that keeps the most common DNA and genes. Clone size and V and J calls follow TCRdb, not the original study. The sample contains just under 600,000 distinct CDR3 sequences, approximately 15% of them found a single time. The ten top clones hold over 12% of the sample.

These data are taken from a study of T cells after yellow fever vaccination (dated by TCRdb to between 2017 and 2020). Background on the whole study: The SMART-Seq v4 Ultra Low Input RNA kit was used to prepare libraries from fractions with low cell numbers. Blood samples were taken at several timepoints before and after primary and secondary immunization, and bulk PBMC replicates and cell subsets were isolated. Two healthy male donors, one aged 18 to 29 and one aged 30 to 40 years, were included in the cohort. To follow T-cell clones before and after both primary and booster YFV17D yellow fever vaccination, bulk TCR alpha and beta repertoires underwent longitudinal sequencing.

The full study reports these points: Computational filtering was needed because FACS-sorted repertoires could contain abundant contaminating clonotypes from the bulk population. A small share of clonotypes occurred in both CD4 and CD8 compartments, likely arising from convergent recombination. Compared with the primary T-cell response, the secondary T-cell response was faster but weaker, reaching its peak on day 5 rather than on day 15. After the booster, most clones that had expanded after primary vaccination were detected again (around 97% of CD4 and 88% of CD8), suggesting broad maintenance of memory. Because only a couple of donors were included in the study, the extent to which the findings can be generalized is limited.

The chain joins TRBV3-1 to TRBJ1-1; the D gene is perhaps TRBD1, on 6 matching bases. Here the sequenced sample was PBMCs, taken on the day of the yellow fever booster vaccination. This TCR was sampled from a young man who received the YFV17D yellow fever vaccine. This receptor has the CDR3 CASSQTGRAFF. Read as DNA, the sequence is TGTGCCAGCAGCCAAACAGGGAGAGCTTTCTTT.